Here is one TCR beta chain with its context. TCRdb keeps only in-frame clones here, not all; method: immunoSEQ multiplex PCR. The sample comprises 150,000 to 200,000 clones, roughly nine tenths of which are singletons, and roughly 4.7% rests with the top ten. This sample is part of a study of lymphopenia after photon versus proton radiotherapy. V was trimmed by 5 bases and J by 1 base, leaving 9 bases between them. Looked up from germline, CDR1 is SEHNR and CDR2 is FQNEAQ (reference sequence). This CDR3 comprises 14 residues. The sequence derives from a man over 45 with gastric cancer. Sequencing was performed on peripheral blood, taken from a patient treated with photon-based radiotherapy. The rearrangement uses TRBV7-9 and TRBJ2-1; the D is unclear. The CDR3 loop reads CASSRRQSYNEQFF. In nucleotides, the CDR3 is TGTGCCAGCAGCCGTCGCCAATCCTACAATGAGCAGTTCTTC.